The source of this TCR beta chain is a study of follicular helper T cells after annual influenza vaccination listed by TCRdb under 2017. Notes on the research overall: Blood was collected on days 0, 7 and 28 after each seasonal influenza vaccination. Some subjects were followed across successive annual vaccinations spanning the 2013-2014, 2014-2015 and 2015-2016 seasons to study recall of cTfh clones. One week after vaccination, a second recruited cohort of 12 to 13 subjects (Table S1) displayed a similar ICOS+CD38+ cTfh response. Multi-year samples were available for six subjects, with four spanning two vaccination seasons and two spanning three seasons. The 2013-2014 samples were cryopreserved, while the 2015 samples were processed right after collection. What the research found in general, with its limitations: ICOS+CD38+ cTfh clonality correlated with the frequency of that population, and its change correlated with the change in circulating plasmablast frequency. Day 7 ICOS+CD38+ clones were most often found later in ICOS-CD38- cTfh, suggesting that subset may serve as a memory reservoir. Productive TCRB sequences were recovered from only roughly 10-22% of analyzed cells, so rare clonotypes could not be sampled. With successive annual vaccinations, a recurrent oligoclonal ICOS+CD38+ cTfh response was recalled, and this response contained tetramer and AIM influenza-specific clonotypes.

About this clone: There is no known antigen for this receptor. No base-level quality is on record; no much larger clone is a single base apart.

The library was obtained by the immunoSEQ multiplex PCR assay. Adaptive Biotechnologies handled the TCRB amplification, library preparation, sequencing and preliminary bioinformatics at Survey level resolution. TCRB sequencing used multiplex PCR amplification of genomic DNA from sorted cTfh populations. The authors' pipeline ran thus. In R, clonality was calculated as 1 minus the normalized Shannon entropy, and the Gini index was computed using the R package ineq. To get the overlap score, the summed counts of shared sequences were divided by the total counts of all sequences in both of the compared samples. Significance of shared clonotypes was assessed by Fisher's exact test, with a theoretical repertoire of 10^7 TCRB sequences assumed. TCRdb mirrors the immuneACCESS table, restricted to in-frame sequences. Some clones are absent from its copies; in checked studies, under half trace to an unresolved V gene, and the reason for the others is unknown. V and J calls and clone size are those listed in that table; D and trimming were worked out from the DNA. This sample is represented by 3,500 to 5,500 clones; 82% of them were singletons. The top ten clonotypes cover less than 2.5% of the sample.

The time point label of this sample denotes: 2015-2016 season, pre-vaccination. Seasonal inactivated influenza vaccine (Fluvarix) was administered to adults, and sorted blood CD4 subsets were tracked by TCRB sequencing before and after vaccination. Subjects were considered eligible if community-dwelling and if influenza vaccine had not been received in the prior 6 months. Reasons for exclusion included contraindications to influenza vaccine, substance abuse, HIV/AIDS, active malignancy, immunomodulatory medication, and active illness such as respiratory infection. Per time point, between roughly 35 and 100 mL of blood was sampled. Non-naive CD4+CXCR5+PD-1+ cells were defined as circulating Tfh and were sorted into ICOS+CD38+ and ICOS-CD38- fractions. Ficoll-Paque PLUS or SepMate separation was used to isolate PBMC. Before DNA extraction, cell subsets were sorted from PBMC on a BD FACS Aria. Sequences ENHRY (CDR1) and SYGVKD (CDR2) are obtained from the germline V gene. From cysteine to phenylalanine, the CDR3 is 14 amino acids long. Just CDR3 DNA is preserved here, 42 bases in frame from base 1. V is shortened by 3 bases, J by 2 bases, and the region joining them spans 10 bases.

Rearrangement joined TRBV10-3 to TRBJ1-1; possibly the D gene is TRBD1, per 5 matching bases. The input for sequencing was CXCR5+ CD38- circulating T follicular helper cells from blood, taken on the day of influenza vaccination. This specimen's cell subset or site label, interpreted: circulating Tfh, non-naive CD4+CXCR5+PD-1+ (ICOS+CD38+ or ICOS-CD38-). The sequence derives from an adult who received the influenza vaccine. The CDR3 region: CAISDFQGNTEAFF. The base sequence is TGTGCCATCAGTGATTTCCAGGGAAACACTGAAGCTTTCTTT.